These 19 T cell receptor beta chains share one sample of origin, sequenced in a study of T cell repertoires in cytomegalovirus infection. TCRdb ran MiXCR on the reads and lists one entry per CDR3 protein. The sample records hundreds of thousands of distinct CDR3 sequences, approximately 24% being singletons. Sequenced: CD8+ T cells from PBMCs. The receptor source for this set is a human donor in good health (CMV status not recorded). Some clones in this sample may be carry-over from other donors' samples.

Here the CDR3 reads CASSSAGHHVRYTEAFF. CDR3 DNA: TGTGCCAGCAGCTCCGCGGGACACCACGTAAGGTACACTGAAGCTTTCTTT. V is TRBV9 and J is TRBJ1-1, with D possibly TRBD1 on 6 matching bases. CDR3 length equals 17 residues. Trimming took 4 bases from V and 3 from J, leaving 22 bases between them. Germline CDR1 reads SGDLS; CDR2 reads YYNGEE.

The chain combines TRBV19 with TRBJ2-3; no firm D call. The CDR3 sequence is 15 residues long. Germline CDR1 and CDR2: LNHDA and SQIVND (reference sequence). Trimming removed 6 bases at V and 0 bases at J, with 13 bases between. Written as DNA, the CDR3 is TGTGCCAGTAGCAACGCCGTAACAAGCACAGATACGCAGTATTTT. Protein product: CASSNAVTSTDTQYF.

The chain employs TRBV7-9 and TRBJ1-1; 10 bases agree with TRBD1. The V and J ends lost 1 base and 3 bases, in that order; junction bases with no gene match: 2. CDR3 length equals 15 residues. Germline assignment: CDR1 SEHNR and CDR2 FQNEAQ (reference sequence). CDR3 region: CASSLGDRGHTEAFF. Here the CDR3 DNA reads TGTGCCAGCAGCTTAGGGGACAGGGGACACACTGAAGCTTTCTTT. Supplemented by reference TRBV7-9 and TRBJ1-1, the full variable domain reads DTGVSQNPRHKITKRGQNVTFRCDPISEHNRLYWYRQTLGQGPEFLTYFQNEAQLEKSRLLSDRFSAERPKGSFSTLEIQRTEQGDSAMYLCASSLGDRGHTEAFFGQGTRLTVV.

The V gene is TRBV6-6, the J gene TRBJ2-5; TRBD2 aligns across 12 bases. Germline values: CDR1 MNHNY, CDR2 SVGAGI (reference sequence). This CDR3 has 16 amino acids. V shed 1 base, J shed 1 base, and the junction held 1 base outside the gene matches. The CDR3 DNA sequence: TGTGCCAGCAGTTACTTGACTAGCGGGGGCCAAGAGACCCAGTACTTC. Translating gives CASSYLTSGGQETQYF.

The rearrangement links TRBV28 to TRBJ1-2; possible D gene TRBD1, 6 bases. Germline V gives CDR1 MDHEN, CDR2 SYDVKM. Deletions cut 3 bases from V and 0 bases from J, with 11 bases between. The CDR3 is made up of 15 amino acids. Here the CDR3 reads CASSFARTANYGYTF. The CDR3, as DNA: TGTGCCAGCAGTTTCGCTCGGACAGCTAACTATGGCTACACCTTC.

This clonotype was observed at least ten times. The chain links TRBV7-9 to TRBJ2-7; tentative D call: TRBD2 (5 bases). The germline CDR1 and CDR2 sequences are SEHNR and FQNEAQ (reference sequence). This CDR3 has 16 residues. V was clipped by 1 base and J by 0 bases, with 13 bases between them. The CDR3 here is CASSLGDSASSYEQYF. The CDR3 bases are TGTGCCAGCAGCTTAGGGGATAGCGCATCCTCCTACGAGCAGTACTTC.

The chain uses TRBV2 and TRBJ2-3, with D perhaps TRBD2 (5 bases). The germline gives CDR1 SNHLY, CDR2 FYNNEI. The CDR3 length is 15 residues. V gave up 2 bases and J gave up 0 bases, with 9 bases separating them. CDR3 region: CASSESRTSTDTQYF. The CDR3 DNA reads TGTGCCAGCAGTGAAAGCCGGACTAGCACAGATACGCAGTATTTT.

This clonotype has more than one count but fewer than ten. This chain links TRBV7-8 with TRBJ1-1, with D possibly matching TRBD1 (5 bases). V was clipped by 5 bases and J by 6 bases, with 16 bases between them. Germline V gene lookup returns CDR1 SGHVS and CDR2 FQNEAQ. CDR3 size: 14 residues. CDR3 coding DNA: TGTGCCAGCAGCAACCCCTACGGGACCCCTGAAGCTTTCTTT. This sequence encodes CASSNPYGTPEAFF.

V usage is TRBV27 and J usage is TRBJ1-5; the D gene is possibly TRBD1 (5 bases). Trimming removed 4 bases from V and 11 bases from J, with 21 bases in between. Germline V gene sequence: CDR1 MNHEY, CDR2 SMNVEV (reference sequence). CDR3 length: 15 amino acids. DNA for the CDR3: TGTGCCAGCAGTTCCCCGCCTAAGGGACTTTTAGCCCAGCATTTT. Translating it yields CASSSPPKGLLAQHF.

This clonotype came up a few times. The chain is built from TRBV14 and TRBJ1-1; D ambiguous. CDR1 and CDR2 (germline): SGHDN, FVKESK. The V end was cut by 1 base, the J end by 0 bases, with 18 bases between. The CDR3 has 18 residues. CDR3 residues: CASSQVSRHGVMNTEAFF. For the CDR3, the DNA is TGTGCCAGCAGCCAAGTCTCCCGACACGGGGTAATGAACACTGAAGCTTTCTTT.

The chain uses TRBV19 and TRBJ2-7; no definite D call. Germline CDR1 LNHDA, CDR2 SQIVND (reference sequence). Trimming took 2 bases from V and 2 from J, leaving 7 bases between them. The CDR3 loop spans 13 amino acids. CDR3 region: CASSIRQTYEQYF. The CDR3 DNA sequence: TGTGCCAGTAGTATAAGGCAGACCTACGAGCAGTACTTC.

This clonotype was found many times. The rearrangement uses TRBV27 and TRBJ2-2; TRBD1 agrees at 7 bases. The germline V gene has CDR1 MNHEY and CDR2 SMNVEV (reference sequence). With 2 bases clipped from V and 1 base from J, the junction kept 4 bases outside the gene matches. The CDR3 is 16 residues long. The CDR3 reads CASSLSQGVNTGELFF. The CDR3 DNA follows: TGTGCCAGCAGTTTAAGTCAGGGGGTGAACACCGGGGAGCTGTTTTTT.

This clonotype appeared many times. The CDR3 spells CASSLGYDTQYF. The CDR3, as DNA: TGTGCCAGCAGTTTAGGCTATGATACGCAGTATTTT. The chain carries TRBV12-3 or TRBV12-4 and TRBJ2-3, with unresolved D. V lost 1 base, J lost 6 bases, and 5 bases lay in between. The CDR3 is 12 amino acids.

This clonotype turned up a few times. The V call is TRBV29-1, the J call TRBJ2-1; D unclear. Germline assignment: CDR1 SQVTM and CDR2 ANQGSEA. The CDR3 consists of 13 residues. V shed 7 bases and J shed 8 bases, with 18 bases lying between them. Here the CDR3 DNA reads TGCAGCGCTGACTGGTTTGAAAGAGATGAGCAGTTCTTC. Amino acids: CSADWFERDEQFF.

This clonotype has only a few counts. The chain links TRBV20-1 to TRBJ2-1; 10 bases line up with TRBD1. With V trimmed by 5 bases and J by 4 bases, 8 bases remained unmatched. CDR3 length: 15 amino acids. The germline gives CDR1 DFQATT, CDR2 SNEGSKA (reference sequence). CDR3 sequence (DNA): TGCAGTGCTCGACAGGGGGCGCGATTTTACAATGAGCAGTTCTTC. This encodes CSARQGARFYNEQFF.

This clonotype occurred a few times. The chain is built from TRBV6-2 or TRBV6-3 and TRBJ2-7, with TRBD1 matching over 8 bases. After removal of 6 bases from V and 2 bases from J, the junction contained 6 bases not matched to a gene. Looked up from germline, CDR1 is MNHEY and CDR2 is SVGEGT. The CDR3 covers 14 residues. CDR3 nucleotide sequence: TGTGCCAGCAGAAACAGGGGGAGGACCTACGAGCAGTACGTC. It is translated as CASRNRGRTYEQYV.

Worth noting for this clonotype: A much larger clonotype is one base distant, so this may be a read error. V is TRBV7-2 and J is TRBJ2-1, with 9 bases that match TRBD2. The CDR3 loop spans 16 amino acids. CDR1 and CDR2 from the germline V gene are SGHTA and FQGNSA. The ends lost 5 bases at V and 5 bases at J; junction bases unmatched: 10. Here the CDR3 DNA reads TGTGCCAGCAGCGTGCCAGCGGGGGGAGGCAACAATGAGCAGTTCTTC. Translated: CASSVPAGGGNNEQFF.

This clonotype was seen more than once but under ten times. The V gene is TRBV2, the J gene TRBJ2-1, with TRBD1 matching 10 bases. CDR1 and CDR2 (germline): SNHLY, FYNNEI. CDR3 size: 15 residues. Unmatched junction bases numbered 10, after V lost 6 bases and J lost 8 bases. The CDR3 region is CASRPGTGAFDEQFF. The CDR3 DNA reads as TGTGCCAGCAGGCCCGGGACAGGGGCGTTCGATGAGCAGTTCTTC.

This clonotype was counted a few times. CDR3 in DNA: TGTGCCAGCAGCTCGGGGGACAGGCGCTATGGCTACACCTTC. Translation gives CASSSGDRRYGYTF. The V and J genes are TRBV5-4 and TRBJ1-2, with TRBD1 identical over 8 bases. Germline-derived CDR1 and CDR2 are SGHNT and YYREEE (reference sequence). CDR3 length equals 14 residues. The J segment lost 4 bases and the V segment lost 3 bases, leaving 5 bases of the junction unmatched.